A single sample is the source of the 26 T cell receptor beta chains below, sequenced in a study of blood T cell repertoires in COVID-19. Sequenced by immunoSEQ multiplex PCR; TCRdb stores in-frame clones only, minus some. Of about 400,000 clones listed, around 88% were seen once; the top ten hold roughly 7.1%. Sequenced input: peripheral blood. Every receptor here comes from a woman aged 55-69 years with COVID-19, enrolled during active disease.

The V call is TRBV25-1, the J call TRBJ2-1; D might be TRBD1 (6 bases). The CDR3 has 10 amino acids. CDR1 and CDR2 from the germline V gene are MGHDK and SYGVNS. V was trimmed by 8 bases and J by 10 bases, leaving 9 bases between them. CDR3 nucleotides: TGTGCCAGCGCCGGGACAGAGCAGTTCTTC. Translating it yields CASAGTEQFF.

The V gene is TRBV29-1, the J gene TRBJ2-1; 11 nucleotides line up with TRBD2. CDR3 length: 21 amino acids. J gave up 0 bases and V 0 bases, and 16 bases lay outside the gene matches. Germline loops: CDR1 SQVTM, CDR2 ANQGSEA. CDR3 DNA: TGCAGCGTTGAAGAAGCCAACGTCCTAGCGGGGGGCCTGAGCTCCTACAATGAGCAGTTCTTC. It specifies CSVEEANVLAGGLSSYNEQFF.

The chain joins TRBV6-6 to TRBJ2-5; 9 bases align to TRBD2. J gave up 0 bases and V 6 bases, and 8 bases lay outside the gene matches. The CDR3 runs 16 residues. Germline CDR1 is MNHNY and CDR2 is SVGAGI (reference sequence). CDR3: CASRPPSGMYQETQYF. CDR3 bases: TGTGCCAGCAGACCTCCTAGCGGGATGTACCAAGAGACCCAGTACTTC.

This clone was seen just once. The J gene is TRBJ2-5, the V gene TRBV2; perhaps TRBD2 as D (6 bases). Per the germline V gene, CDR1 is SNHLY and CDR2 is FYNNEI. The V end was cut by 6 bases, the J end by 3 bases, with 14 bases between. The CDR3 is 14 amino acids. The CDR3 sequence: CASRPRGLEETQYF. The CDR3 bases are TGTGCCAGCAGGCCGCGGGGACTGGAAGAGACCCAGTACTTC. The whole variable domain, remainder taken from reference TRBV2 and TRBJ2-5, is EPEVTQTPSHQVTQMGQEVILRCVPISNHLYFYWYRQILGQKVEFLVSFYNNEISEKSEIFDDQFSVERPDGSNFTLKIRSTKLEDSAMYFCASRPRGLEETQYFGPGTRLLVL.

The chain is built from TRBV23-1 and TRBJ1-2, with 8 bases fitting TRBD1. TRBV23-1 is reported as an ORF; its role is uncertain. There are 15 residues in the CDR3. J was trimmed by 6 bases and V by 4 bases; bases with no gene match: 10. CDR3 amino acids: CASSPPTGQGHGYTF. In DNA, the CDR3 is TGCGCCAGCAGTCCACCCACCGGACAGGGACATGGCTACACCTTC.

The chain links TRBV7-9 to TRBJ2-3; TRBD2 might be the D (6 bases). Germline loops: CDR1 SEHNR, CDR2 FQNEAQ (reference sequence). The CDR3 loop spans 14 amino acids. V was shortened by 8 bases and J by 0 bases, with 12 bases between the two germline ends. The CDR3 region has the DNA TGTGCCAGCCTCCGCGGGGTGAGCACAGATACGCAGTATTTT. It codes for CASLRGVSTDTQYF.

The CDR3: CASSFLTGGDGEAFF. CDR3 in DNA: TGTGCCAGCAGCTTTCTGACAGGGGGCGACGGTGAAGCTTTCTTT. V gene TRBV7-9 combines with J gene TRBJ1-1, with TRBD1 matching 10 bases. Losses at the gene ends were 3 bases for V and 7 bases for J; bases not matched to a gene: 8. Germline CDR1 is SEHNR and CDR2 is FQNEAQ (reference sequence). This CDR3 comprises 15 residues. Variable domain in full (rest from reference TRBV7-9 and TRBJ1-1): DTGVSQNPRHKITKRGQNVTFRCDPISEHNRLYWYRQTLGQGPEFLTYFQNEAQLEKSRLLSDRFSAERPKGSFSTLEIQRTEQGDSAMYLCASSFLTGGDGEAFFGQGTRLTVV.

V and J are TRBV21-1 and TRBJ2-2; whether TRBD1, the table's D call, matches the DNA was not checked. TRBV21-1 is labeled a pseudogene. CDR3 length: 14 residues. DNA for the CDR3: TGTGCCAGCAGCAGACAGGGTAACACCGGGGAGCTGTTTTTT. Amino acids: CASSRQGNTGELFF.

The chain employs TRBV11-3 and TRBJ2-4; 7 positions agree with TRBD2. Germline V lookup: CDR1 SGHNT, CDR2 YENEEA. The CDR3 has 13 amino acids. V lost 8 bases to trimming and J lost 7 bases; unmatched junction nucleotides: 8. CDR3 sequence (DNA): TGTGCCAGCGGCCCTCGGGAGGTGAACATTCAGTACTTC. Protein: CASGPREVNIQYF. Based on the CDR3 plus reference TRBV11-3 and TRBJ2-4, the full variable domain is EAGVVQSPRYKIIEKKQPVAFWCNPISGHNTLYWYLQNLGQGPELLIRYENEEAVDDSQLPKDRFSAERLKGVDSTLKIQPAELGDSAVYLCASGPREVNIQYFGAGTRLSVL.

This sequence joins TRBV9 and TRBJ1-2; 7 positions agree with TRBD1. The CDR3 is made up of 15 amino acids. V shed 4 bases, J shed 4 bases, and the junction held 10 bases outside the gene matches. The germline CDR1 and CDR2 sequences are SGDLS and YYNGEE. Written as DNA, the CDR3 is TGTGCCAGCAGCCCGGAACAGGGGTACGGCTATGGCTACACCTTC. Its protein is CASSPEQGYGYGYTF.

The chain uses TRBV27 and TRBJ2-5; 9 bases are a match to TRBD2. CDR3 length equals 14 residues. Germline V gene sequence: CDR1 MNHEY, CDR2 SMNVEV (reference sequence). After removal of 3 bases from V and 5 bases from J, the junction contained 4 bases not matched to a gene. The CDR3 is CASSFRRGGETQYF. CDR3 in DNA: TGTGCCAGCAGTTTCCGGCGGGGGGGTGAGACCCAGTACTTC.

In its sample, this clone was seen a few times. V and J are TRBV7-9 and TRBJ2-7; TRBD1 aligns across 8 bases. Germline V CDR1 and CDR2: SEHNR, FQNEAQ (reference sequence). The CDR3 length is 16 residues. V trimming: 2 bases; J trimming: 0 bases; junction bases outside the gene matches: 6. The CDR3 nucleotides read TGTGCCAGCAGCTTAACCACCGGGACAGGCTCCTACGAGCAGTACTTC. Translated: CASSLTTGTGSYEQYF.

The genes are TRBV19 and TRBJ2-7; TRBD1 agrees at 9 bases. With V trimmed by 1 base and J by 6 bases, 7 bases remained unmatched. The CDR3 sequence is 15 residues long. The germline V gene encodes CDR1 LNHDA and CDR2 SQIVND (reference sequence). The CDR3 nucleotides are TGTGCCAGTAGTATAGGGGGGGGACAGGGCCTCGAGCAGTACTTC. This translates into CASSIGGGQGLEQYF.

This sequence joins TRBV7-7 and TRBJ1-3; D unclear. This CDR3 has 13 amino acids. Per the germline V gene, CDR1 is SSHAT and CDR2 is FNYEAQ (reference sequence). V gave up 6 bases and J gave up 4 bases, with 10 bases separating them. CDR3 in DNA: TGTGCCAGCAGGCCTTTACAGGGAAACACCATATATTTT. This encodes CASRPLQGNTIYF.

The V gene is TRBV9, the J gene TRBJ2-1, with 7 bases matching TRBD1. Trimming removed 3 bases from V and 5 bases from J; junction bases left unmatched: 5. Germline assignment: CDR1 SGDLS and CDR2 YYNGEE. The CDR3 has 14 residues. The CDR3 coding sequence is TGTGCCAGCAGCGGGACAGGAGATCACAATGAGCAGTTCTTC. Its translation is CASSGTGDHNEQFF. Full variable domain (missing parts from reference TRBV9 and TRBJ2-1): DSGVTQTPKHLITATGQRVTLRCSPRSGDLSVYWYQQSLDQGLQFLIQYYNGEERAKGNILERFSAQQFPDLHSELNLSSLELGDSALYFCASSGTGDHNEQFFGPGTRLTVL.

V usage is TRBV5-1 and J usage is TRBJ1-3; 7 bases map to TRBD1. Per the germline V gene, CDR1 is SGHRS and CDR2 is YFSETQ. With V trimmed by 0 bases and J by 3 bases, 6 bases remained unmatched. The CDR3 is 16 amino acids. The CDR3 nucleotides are TGCGCCAGCAGCTTGGCGGGACAGAGATTTGGAAACACCATATATTTT. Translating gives CASSLAGQRFGNTIYF.

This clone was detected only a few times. CDR3 sequence reads: CATSDEGQGGYGEQFF. Here the CDR3 DNA reads TGTGCCACCAGTGATGAAGGACAGGGAGGTTATGGTGAGCAGTTCTTC. The chain links TRBV24-1 to TRBJ2-1, with TRBD1 identical over 8 bases. Trimming at V came to 3 bases and at J to 9 bases, leaving 12 bases not matched to a gene. The V gene's germline CDR1 is KGHDR and CDR2 SFDVKD. This CDR3 is 16 amino acids long.

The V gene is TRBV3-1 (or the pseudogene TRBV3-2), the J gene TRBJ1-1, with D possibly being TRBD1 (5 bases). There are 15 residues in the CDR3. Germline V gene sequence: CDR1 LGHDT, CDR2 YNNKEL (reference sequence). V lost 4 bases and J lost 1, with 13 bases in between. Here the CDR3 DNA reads TGTGCCAGCAGCCGAGGGACCGGGGGGAACACTGAAGCTTTCTTT. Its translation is CASSRGTGGNTEAFF.

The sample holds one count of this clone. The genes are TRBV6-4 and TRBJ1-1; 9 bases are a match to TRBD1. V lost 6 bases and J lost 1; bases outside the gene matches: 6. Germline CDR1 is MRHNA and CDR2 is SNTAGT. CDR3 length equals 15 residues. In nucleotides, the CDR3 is TGTGCCAGCAGGGTAGTACAGGGGGCGAACACTGAAGCTTTCTTT. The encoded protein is CASRVVQGANTEAFF.

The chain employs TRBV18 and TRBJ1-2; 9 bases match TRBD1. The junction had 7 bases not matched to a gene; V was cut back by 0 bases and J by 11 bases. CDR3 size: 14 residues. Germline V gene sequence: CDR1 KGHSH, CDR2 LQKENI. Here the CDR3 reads CASSPPRDRDGYTF. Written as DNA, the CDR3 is TGTGCCAGCTCACCACCACGGGACAGGGACGGGTACACCTTC. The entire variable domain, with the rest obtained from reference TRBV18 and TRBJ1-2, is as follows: NAGVMQNPRHLVRRRGQEARLRCSPMKGHSHVYWYRQLPEEGLKFMVYLQKENIIDESGMPKERFSAEFPKEGPSILRIQQVVRGDSAAYFCASSPPRDRDGYTFGSGTRLTVV.

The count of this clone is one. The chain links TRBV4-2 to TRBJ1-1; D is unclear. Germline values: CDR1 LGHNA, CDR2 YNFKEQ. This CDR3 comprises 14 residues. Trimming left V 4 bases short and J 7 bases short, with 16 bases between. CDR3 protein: CASSPPATASEAFF. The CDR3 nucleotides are TGTGCCAGCAGCCCCCCCGCCACAGCCAGTGAAGCTTTCTTT.

CDR3 coding DNA: TGTGCCAGCAGCTTGGCGCAGGAAAGCTCTGAAGCTTTCTTT. This sequence encodes CASSLAQESSEAFF. The rearrangement links TRBV5-4 to TRBJ1-1; D is ambiguous. The germline gives CDR1 SGHNT, CDR2 YYREEE (reference sequence). Trimming stripped 0 bases from V and 6 bases from J, with 12 bases between. This CDR3 is built from 14 residues.

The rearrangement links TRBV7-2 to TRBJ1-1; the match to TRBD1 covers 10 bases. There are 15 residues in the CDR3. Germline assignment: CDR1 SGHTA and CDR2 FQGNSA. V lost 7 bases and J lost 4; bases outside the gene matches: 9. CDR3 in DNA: TGTGCCAGCACACAGGAGACAGGGGGCGGCACTGAAGCTTTCTTT. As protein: CASTQETGGGTEAFF.

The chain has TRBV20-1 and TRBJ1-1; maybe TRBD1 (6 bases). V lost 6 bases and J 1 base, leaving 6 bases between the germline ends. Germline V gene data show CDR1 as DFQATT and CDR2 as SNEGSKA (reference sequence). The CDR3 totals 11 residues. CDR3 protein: CSAGANTEAFF. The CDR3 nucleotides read TGCAGTGCGGGGGCGAACACTGAAGCTTTCTTT.

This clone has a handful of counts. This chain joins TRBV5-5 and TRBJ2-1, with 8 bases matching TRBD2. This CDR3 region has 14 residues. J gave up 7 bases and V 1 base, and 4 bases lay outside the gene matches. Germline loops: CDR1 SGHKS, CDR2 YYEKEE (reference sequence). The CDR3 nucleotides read TGTGCCAGCAGCTTGAGCGCTAGCGGGAATGAGCAGTTCTTC. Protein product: CASSLSASGNEQFF.

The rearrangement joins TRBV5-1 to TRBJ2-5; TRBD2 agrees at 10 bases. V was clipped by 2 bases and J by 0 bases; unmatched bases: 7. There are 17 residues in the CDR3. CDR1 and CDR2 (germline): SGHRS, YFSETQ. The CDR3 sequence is CASSFFGAGGYQETQYF. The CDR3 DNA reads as TGCGCCAGCAGCTTTTTCGGAGCGGGGGGGTACCAAGAGACCCAGTACTTC.